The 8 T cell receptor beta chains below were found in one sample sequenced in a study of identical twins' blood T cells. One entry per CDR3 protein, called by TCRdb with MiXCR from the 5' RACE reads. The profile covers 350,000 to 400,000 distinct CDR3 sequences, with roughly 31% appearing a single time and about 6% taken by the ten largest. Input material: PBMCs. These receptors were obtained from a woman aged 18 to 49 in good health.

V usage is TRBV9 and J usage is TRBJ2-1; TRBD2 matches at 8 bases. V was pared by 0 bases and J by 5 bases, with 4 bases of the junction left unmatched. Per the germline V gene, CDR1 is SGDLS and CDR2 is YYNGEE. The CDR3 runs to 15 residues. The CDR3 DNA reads TGTGCCAGCAGCGTAGTTAGCGGGGCAAACAATGAGCAGTTCTTC. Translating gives CASSVVSGANNEQFF.

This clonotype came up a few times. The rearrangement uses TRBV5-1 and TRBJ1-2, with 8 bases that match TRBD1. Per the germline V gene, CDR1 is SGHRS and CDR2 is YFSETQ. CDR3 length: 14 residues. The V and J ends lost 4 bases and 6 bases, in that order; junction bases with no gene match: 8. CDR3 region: CASSIDRGSNGYTF. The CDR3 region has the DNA TGCGCCAGCAGCATTGACAGGGGTTCGAATGGCTACACCTTC.

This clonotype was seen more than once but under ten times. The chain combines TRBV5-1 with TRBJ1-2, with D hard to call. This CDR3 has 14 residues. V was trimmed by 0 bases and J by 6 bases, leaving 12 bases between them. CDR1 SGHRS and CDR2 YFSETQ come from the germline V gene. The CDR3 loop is CASSLGLEVDGYTF. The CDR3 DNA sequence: TGCGCCAGCAGCTTGGGTCTGGAGGTGGATGGCTACACCTTC.

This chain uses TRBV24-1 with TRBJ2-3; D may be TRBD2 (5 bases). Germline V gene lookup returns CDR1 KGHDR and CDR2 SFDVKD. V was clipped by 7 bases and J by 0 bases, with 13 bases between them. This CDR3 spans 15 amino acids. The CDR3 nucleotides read TGTGCCACCAGCCCCAGCGGTACTAGCACAGATACGCAGTATTTT. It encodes CATSPSGTSTDTQYF.

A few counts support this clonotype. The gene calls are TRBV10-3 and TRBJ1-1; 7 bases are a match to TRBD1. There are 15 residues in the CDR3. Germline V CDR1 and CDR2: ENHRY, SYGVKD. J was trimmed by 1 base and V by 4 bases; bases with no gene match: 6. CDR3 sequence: CAISGGQASNTEAFF. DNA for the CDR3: TGTGCCATCAGTGGCGGACAGGCCTCGAACACTGAAGCTTTCTTT.

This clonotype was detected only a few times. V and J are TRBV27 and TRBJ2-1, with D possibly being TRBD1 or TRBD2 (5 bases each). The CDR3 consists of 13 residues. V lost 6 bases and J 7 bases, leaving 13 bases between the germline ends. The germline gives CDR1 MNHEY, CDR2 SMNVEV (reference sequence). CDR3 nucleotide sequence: TGTGCCAGCAGCCCTGGGGGAGAAAATGAGCAGTTCTTC. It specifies CASSPGGENEQFF.

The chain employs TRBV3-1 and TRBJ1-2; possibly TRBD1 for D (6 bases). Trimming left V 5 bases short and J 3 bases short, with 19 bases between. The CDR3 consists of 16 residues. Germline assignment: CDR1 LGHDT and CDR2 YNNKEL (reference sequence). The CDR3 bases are TGTGCCAGCAGCTCCATAGGGGCCCCAGGGGACTATGGCTACACCTTC. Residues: CASSSIGAPGDYGYTF.

CDR3 residues: CSASPQGQNNSPLHF. CDR3 DNA sequence: TGCAGTGCTAGTCCCCAGGGTCAAAATAATTCACCCCTCCACTTT. The genes are TRBV20-1 and TRBJ1-6; perhaps TRBD1 as D (5 bases). The CDR3 loop spans 15 amino acids. Trimming took off 3 bases at V and 5 bases at J, with 14 bases between the two ends. Germline CDR1 reads DFQATT; CDR2 reads SNEGSKA (reference sequence).